The entry that follows covers one TCR beta chain sequence. Its target is unknown. CDR1 and CDR2 (germline): SGHAT, FQNNGV. V shed 3 bases and J 8 bases; nucleotides not matched to a gene: 5. The CDR3 contains 14 residues. This sample is part of a study of response to subunit inactivated influenza vaccine. Study findings and constraints: It was suggested by the authors that few new T cells are recruited by each seasonal influenza vaccination.

One entry per CDR3 protein, called by TCRdb with MiXCR from the RT-PCR reads. The sample has hundreds of thousands of distinct CDR3 sequences; 14% are singletons. The sequencing used PBMCs from blood, collected about 14 days before vaccination. The J gene is TRBJ2-1, the V gene TRBV11-2, with 9 bases fitting TRBD2. This TCR came from a man aged 50 or older who received an inactivated influenza vaccine. The CDR3 sequence is CASSFVTSGHEQFF. The CDR3, as DNA: TGTGCCAGCAGCTTCGTGACTAGCGGCCATGAGCAGTTCTTC. Looking up the rest from reference TRBV11-2 and TRBJ2-1 gives the full variable domain: EAGVAQSPRYKIIEKRQSVAFWCNPISGHATLYWYQQILGQGPKLLIQFQNNGVVDDSQLPKDRFSAERLKGVDSTLKIQPAKLEDSAVYLCASSFVTSGHEQFFGPGTRLTVL.